The entry that follows covers one T cell receptor (beta chain) sequence. Its antigen is as yet unknown. This CDR3 has 14 residues. Trimming shortened V by 7 bases and J by 9 bases, and 19 bases separated the two germline ends. Germline V gene sequence: CDR1 SNHLY, CDR2 FYNNEI. The sample is drawn from a study of shared clonotypes between healthy human individuals. Whole-study context: For every donor, three CD4 naive, three CD4 memory, two CD8 naive and one CD8 memory plates were used.

Whole-study results and caveats: For naive CD4 cells, around 5.1% of clonotypes were shared across a few donors. Clonotype sharing among the donors was expected to vary with sequencing depth.

At deep level, the assay was performed. The method was immunoSEQ multiplex PCR; TCRdb's version includes in-frame clones alone and lacks a portion of them. The table records approximately 940,000 clones, more than 75% of them present only once. V and J are TRBV2 and TRBJ2-1, with D possibly called TRBD1 or TRBD2 (5 bases each). The sequence was obtained from a man aged 18 to 35 in good health. Sequenced material: memory CD4+ T cells sorted from blood. Subset in this sample: CD45RA-negative fraction. The CDR3: CASTPGGGVGEQFF. The CDR3 DNA follows: TGTGCCAGCACCCCTGGGGGTGGGGTGGGTGAGCAGTTCTTC.